This TCR beta chain appears in the sequencing data of a study of T cells in localized non-small cell lung cancer. Study observations and caveats: Researchers found a median roughly 50 of the top 100 tumor clones in adjacent lung. Sequencing covered just one tumor region, so heterogeneity cannot be ruled out. Greater blood T cell density accompanied longer overall survival.

This clone was seen only once. What it binds is unknown. Trimming stripped 1 base from V and 4 bases from J, with 5 bases between. The germline CDR1 and CDR2 sequences are LNHDA and SQIVND (reference sequence). The length of the CDR3 is 12 residues. The table came from immunoSEQ multiplex PCR; TCRdb's copy has only in-frame clones and leaves some out. The sample lists 40,000 or so clones, over 75% occurring once. This sequence was found in a male donor older than 55 with stage III squamous cell lung carcinoma. Material: peripheral blood, obtained before any cancer treatment. The chain has TRBV19 and TRBJ2-7; weak D call: TRBD2 (5 bases). The chain's CDR3 is CASSIAGYEQYF. The CDR3 bases are TGTGCCAGTAGTATAGCGGGGTACGAGCAGTACTTC. Full variable domain (outside the CDR3, taken from reference TRBV19 and TRBJ2-7): DGGITQSPKYLFRKEGQNVTLSCEQNLNHDAMYWYRQDPGQGLRLIYYSQIVNDFQKGDIAEGYSVSREKKESFPLTVTSAQKNPTAFYLCASSIAGYEQYFGPGTRLTVT.